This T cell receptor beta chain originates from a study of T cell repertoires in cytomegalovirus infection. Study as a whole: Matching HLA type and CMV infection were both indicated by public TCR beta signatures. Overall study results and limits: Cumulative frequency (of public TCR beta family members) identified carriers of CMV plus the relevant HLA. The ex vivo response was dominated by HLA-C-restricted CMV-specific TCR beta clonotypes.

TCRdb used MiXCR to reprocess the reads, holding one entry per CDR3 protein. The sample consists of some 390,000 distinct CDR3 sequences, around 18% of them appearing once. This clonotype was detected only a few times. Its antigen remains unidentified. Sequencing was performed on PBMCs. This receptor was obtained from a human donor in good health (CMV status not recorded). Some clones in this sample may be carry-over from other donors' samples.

In DNA, the CDR3 is TGTGCCAGCAGTTCCACAGGGGAGGGGACTGAAGCTTTCTTT. Its protein is CASSSTGEGTEAFF. This chain connects TRBV12-3 or TRBV12-4 to TRBJ1-1; 7 nucleotides align to TRBD1. The CDR3 has 14 residues. V lost 4 bases and J lost 5; bases outside the gene matches: 7.